These 4 T cell receptor beta chains came from one sample sequenced in a study of technical replicates of blood from several donors. The repertoire was sequenced with immunoSEQ multiplex PCR; TCRdb's copy has only in-frame clones and lacks some. The table has 50,000 to 60,000 clones, roughly 95% seen once. Source material: PBMCs. These receptor sequences come from a human donor in good health. Some clones in this sample may be carry-over from other donors' samples.

The chain uses TRBV18 and TRBJ1-4; unclear D gene. This CDR3 region has 16 residues. Between the trimmed V and J ends, which lost 0 bases and 8 bases, there was a span of 16 bases. The germline V gene has CDR1 KGHSH and CDR2 LQKENI. CDR3 in DNA: TGTGCCAGCTCACCACCGGCGGCAAAACTTTCCGAAAAACTGTTTTTT. Translation: CASSPPAAKLSEKLFF.

DNA for the CDR3: TGTGCCTGGACCCGGGACTTTAATCAGCCCCAGCATTTT. This gives the protein CAWTRDFNQPQHF. The J gene is TRBJ1-5, the V gene TRBV30, with D possibly TRBD1 on 5 matching bases. V dropped 4 bases and J dropped 4 bases, with 11 bases sitting between them. The CDR3 loop spans 13 amino acids. Per germline, CDR1 GTSNPN and CDR2 SVGIG (reference sequence).

This clone was picked up a small number of times. CDR3 bases: TGTGCCAGCAGCTGGTGGGACAGGGGTGGGAATGAGCAGTTCTTC. Protein: CASSWWDRGGNEQFF. V and J are TRBV7-9 and TRBJ2-1; 10 nucleotides line up with TRBD1. The germline gives CDR1 SEHNR, CDR2 FQNEAQ (reference sequence). The CDR3 has 15 residues. V shed 4 bases and J 7 bases; nucleotides not matched to a gene: 7.

The V call is TRBV11-2, the J call TRBJ2-5; 8 nucleotides match TRBD2. Trimming cost V 5 bases and J 4 bases; bases outside gene matches: 12. Germline V gene lookup returns CDR1 SGHAT and CDR2 FQNNGV. The CDR3 contains 16 residues. For the CDR3, the DNA is TGTGCCAGCAGCCCCTTTCGGACTAGCCGGGGAGAGACCCAGTACTTC. Its protein product is CASSPFRTSRGETQYF.